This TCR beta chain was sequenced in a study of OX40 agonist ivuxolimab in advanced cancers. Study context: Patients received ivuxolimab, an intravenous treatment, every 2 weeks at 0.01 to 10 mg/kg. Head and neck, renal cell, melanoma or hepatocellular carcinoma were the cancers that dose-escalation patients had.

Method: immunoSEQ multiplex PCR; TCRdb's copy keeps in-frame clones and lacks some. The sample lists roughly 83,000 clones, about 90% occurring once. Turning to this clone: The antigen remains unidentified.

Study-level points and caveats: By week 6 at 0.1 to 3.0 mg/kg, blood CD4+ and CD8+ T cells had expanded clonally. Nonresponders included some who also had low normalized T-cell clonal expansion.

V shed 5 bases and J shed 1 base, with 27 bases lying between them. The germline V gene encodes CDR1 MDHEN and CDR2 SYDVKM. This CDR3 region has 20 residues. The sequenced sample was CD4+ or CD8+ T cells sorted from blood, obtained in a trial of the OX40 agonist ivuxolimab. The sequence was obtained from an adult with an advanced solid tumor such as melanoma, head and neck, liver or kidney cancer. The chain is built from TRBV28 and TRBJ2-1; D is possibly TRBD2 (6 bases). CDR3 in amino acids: CASSPMGLRQGIGSYNEQFF. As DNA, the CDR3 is TGTGCCAGCAGTCCCATGGGACTGCGGCAGGGTATTGGATCCTACAATGAGCAGTTCTTC.